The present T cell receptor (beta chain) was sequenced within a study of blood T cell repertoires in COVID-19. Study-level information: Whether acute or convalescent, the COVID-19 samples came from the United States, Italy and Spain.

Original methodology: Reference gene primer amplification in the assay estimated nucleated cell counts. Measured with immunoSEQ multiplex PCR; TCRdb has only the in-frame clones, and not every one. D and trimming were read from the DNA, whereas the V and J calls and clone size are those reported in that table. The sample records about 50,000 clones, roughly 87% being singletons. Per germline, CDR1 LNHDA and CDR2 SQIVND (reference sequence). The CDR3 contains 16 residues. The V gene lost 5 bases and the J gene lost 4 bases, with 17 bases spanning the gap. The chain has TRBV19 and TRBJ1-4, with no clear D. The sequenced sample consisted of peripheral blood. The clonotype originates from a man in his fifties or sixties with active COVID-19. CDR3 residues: CASSLLDREVNEKLFF. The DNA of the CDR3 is TGTGCCAGTAGTTTGCTCGATCGGGAAGTTAATGAAAAACTGTTTTTT.